A selection of T cell receptor beta chains follows, all from one sample in a study of cytomegalovirus exposure and HLA in healthy donors. Libraries were prepared by immunoSEQ multiplex PCR; TCRdb keeps only in-frame clonotypes and omits some of them. The sample yields more than 200,000 clones, over 60% seen once. Sequenced: PBMCs. The receptors derive from a man in his late teens or twenties in good health and CMV-seronegative. Both conserved end residues are part of each CDR3. Some rows mark clone size as missing; the rest say once, few, many or name a class of expanded clone.

TRBV6-6,TRBJ2-5,NA,CASTGVGKGQETQYF
TRBV7-9,TRBJ1-1,once,CSSSFSLGRGGNTEAFF
TRBV4-1,TRBJ1-2,NA,CASSQDKWTGVPYGYTF
TRBV5-1,TRBJ2-3,NA,CASSLVSTGSTDTQYF
TRBV28,TRBJ2-1,few,CASSLTSGRHEQFF
TRBV13,TRBJ2-7,NA,CASSSRGTGEDEQYF
TRBV6-6,TRBJ1-1,NA,CASRPGISPKKAFF
TRBV19,TRBJ2-7,NA,CASSRDRGRNEQYF
TRBV19,TRBJ2-1,NA,CASALADSYNEQFF
TRBV7-2,TRBJ1-5,NA,CASTVLGDTQPQHF
TRBV6-6,NA,few,CASSYWTGDEQYF
TRBV6-5,TRBJ1-5,NA,CASSYSGDGNQPQHF
TRBV2,TRBJ1-5,NA,CASSGSQGGNQPQHF
TRBV7-2,TRBJ2-2,NA,CASSFAQGYPGELFF
TRBV5-6,TRBJ2-2,NA,CASSGKTSYTGELFF
TRBV7-9,TRBJ1-1,NA,CSSSSDSGGYYTEAFF
TRBV6-5,TRBJ2-7,NA,CASAGTPSYEQYF